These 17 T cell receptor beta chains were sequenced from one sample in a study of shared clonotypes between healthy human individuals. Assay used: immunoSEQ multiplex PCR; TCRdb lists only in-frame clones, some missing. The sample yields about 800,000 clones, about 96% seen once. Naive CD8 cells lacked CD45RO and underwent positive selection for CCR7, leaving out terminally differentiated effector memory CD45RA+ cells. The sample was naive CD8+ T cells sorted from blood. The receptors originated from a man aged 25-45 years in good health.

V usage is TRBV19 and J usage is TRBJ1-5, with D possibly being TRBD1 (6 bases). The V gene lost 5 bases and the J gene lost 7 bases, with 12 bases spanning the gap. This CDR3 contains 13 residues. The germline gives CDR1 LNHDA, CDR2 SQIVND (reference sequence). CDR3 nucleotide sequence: TGTGCCAGTAGTGCGATACAGGGACAGCCCCAGCATTTT. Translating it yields CASSAIQGQPQHF.

The CDR3 nucleotides read TGTGCCAGCAGCGTTAGCGGATACACCGGGGAGCTGTTTTTT. It specifies CASSVSGYTGELFF. The chain is built from TRBV9 and TRBJ2-2; perhaps TRBD2 as D (6 bases). Trimming took 2 bases from V and 3 from J, leaving 8 bases between them. The germline V gene encodes CDR1 SGDLS and CDR2 YYNGEE. CDR3 length: 14 residues. The variable domain in full, completed from reference TRBV9 and TRBJ2-2, reads DSGVTQTPKHLITATGQRVTLRCSPRSGDLSVYWYQQSLDQGLQFLIQYYNGEERAKGNILERFSAQQFPDLHSELNLSSLELGDSALYFCASSVSGYTGELFFGEGSRLTVL.

The CDR3 loop reads CASSFAGGSYEQYF. In DNA, the CDR3 is TGCGCCAGCAGCTTTGCGGGAGGTTCCTACGAGCAGTACTTC. This chain joins TRBV5-1 and TRBJ2-7, with 8 nucleotides matching TRBD2. This CDR3 comprises 14 residues. Germline-derived CDR1 and CDR2 are SGHRS and YFSETQ. V lost 2 bases and J lost 1; bases outside the gene matches: 2.

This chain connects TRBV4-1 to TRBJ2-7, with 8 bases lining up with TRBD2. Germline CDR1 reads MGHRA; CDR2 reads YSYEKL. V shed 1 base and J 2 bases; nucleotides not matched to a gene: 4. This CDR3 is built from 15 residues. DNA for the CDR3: TGCGCCAGCAGCCAAGCGGGAGGGCTCCCCTACGAGCAGTACTTC. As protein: CASSQAGGLPYEQYF.

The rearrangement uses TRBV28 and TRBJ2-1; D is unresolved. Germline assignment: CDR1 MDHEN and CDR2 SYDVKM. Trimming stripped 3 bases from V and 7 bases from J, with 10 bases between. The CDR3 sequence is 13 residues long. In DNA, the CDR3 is TGTGCCAGCAGTTTCAGGCTAGAAAATGAGCAGTTCTTC. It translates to CASSFRLENEQFF.

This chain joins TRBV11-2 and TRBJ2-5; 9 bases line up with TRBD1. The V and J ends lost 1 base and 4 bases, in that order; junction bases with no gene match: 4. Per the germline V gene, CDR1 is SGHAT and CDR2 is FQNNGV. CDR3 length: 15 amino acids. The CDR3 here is CASSLGDRVGETQYF. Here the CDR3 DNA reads TGTGCCAGCAGCTTAGGGGACAGGGTTGGAGAGACCCAGTACTTC.

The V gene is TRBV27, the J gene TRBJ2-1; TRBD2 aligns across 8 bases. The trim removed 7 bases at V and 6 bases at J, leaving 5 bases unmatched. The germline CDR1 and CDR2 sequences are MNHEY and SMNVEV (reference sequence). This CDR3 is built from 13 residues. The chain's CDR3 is CASIGTSGNEQFF. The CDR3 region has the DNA TGTGCCAGCATAGGAACTAGCGGCAATGAGCAGTTCTTC.

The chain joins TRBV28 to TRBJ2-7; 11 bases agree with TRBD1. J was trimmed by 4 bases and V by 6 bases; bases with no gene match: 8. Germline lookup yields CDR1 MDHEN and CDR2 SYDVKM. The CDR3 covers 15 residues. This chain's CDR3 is CASSSGQGAQYEQYF. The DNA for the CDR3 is TGTGCCAGCAGCTCCGGACAGGGGGCGCAATACGAGCAGTACTTC.

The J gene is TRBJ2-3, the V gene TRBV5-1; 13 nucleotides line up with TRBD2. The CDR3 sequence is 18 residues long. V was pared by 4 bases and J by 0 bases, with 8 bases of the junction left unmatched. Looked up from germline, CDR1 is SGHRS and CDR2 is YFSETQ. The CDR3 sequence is CASSTRLAGGPSTDTQYF. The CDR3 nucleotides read TGCGCCAGCAGCACCCGACTAGCGGGAGGCCCGAGCACAGATACGCAGTATTTT.

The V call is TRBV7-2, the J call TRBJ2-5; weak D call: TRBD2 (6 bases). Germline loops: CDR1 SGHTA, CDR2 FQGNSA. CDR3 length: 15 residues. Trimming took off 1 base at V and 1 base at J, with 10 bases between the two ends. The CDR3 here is CASSLVPGVQETQYF. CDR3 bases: TGTGCCAGCAGCTTAGTTCCGGGAGTCCAAGAGACCCAGTACTTC.

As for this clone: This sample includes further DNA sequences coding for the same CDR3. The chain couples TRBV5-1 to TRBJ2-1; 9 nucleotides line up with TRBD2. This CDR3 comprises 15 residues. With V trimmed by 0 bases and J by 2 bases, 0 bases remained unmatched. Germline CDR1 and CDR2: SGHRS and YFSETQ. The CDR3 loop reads CASSLGLAAYNEQFF. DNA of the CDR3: TGCGCCAGCAGCTTGGGACTAGCGGCCTACAATGAGCAGTTCTTC. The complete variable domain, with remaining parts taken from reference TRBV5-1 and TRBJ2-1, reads KAGVTQTPRYLIKTRGQQVTLSCSPISGHRSVSWYQQTPGQGLQFLFEYFSETQRNKGNFPGRFSGRQFSNSRSEMNVSTLELGDSALYLCASSLGLAAYNEQFFGPGTRLTVL.

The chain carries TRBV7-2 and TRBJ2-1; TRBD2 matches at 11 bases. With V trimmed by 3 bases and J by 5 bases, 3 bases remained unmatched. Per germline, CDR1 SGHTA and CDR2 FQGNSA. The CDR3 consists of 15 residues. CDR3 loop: CASSFGLAGNNEQFF. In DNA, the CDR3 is TGTGCCAGCAGCTTTGGACTAGCGGGCAACAATGAGCAGTTCTTC.

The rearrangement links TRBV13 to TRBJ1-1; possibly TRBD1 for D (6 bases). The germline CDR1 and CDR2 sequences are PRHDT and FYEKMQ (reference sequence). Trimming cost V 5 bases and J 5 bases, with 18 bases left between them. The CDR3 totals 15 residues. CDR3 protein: CASSKRSRGSTEAFF. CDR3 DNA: TGTGCCAGCAGCAAGAGGAGCAGGGGTTCGACTGAAGCTTTCTTT. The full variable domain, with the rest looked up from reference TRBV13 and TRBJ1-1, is AAGVIQSPRHLIKEKRETATLKCYPIPRHDTVYWYQQGPGQDPQFLISFYEKMQSDKGSIPDRFSAQQFSDYHSELNMSSLELGDSALYFCASSKRSRGSTEAFFGQGTRLTVV.

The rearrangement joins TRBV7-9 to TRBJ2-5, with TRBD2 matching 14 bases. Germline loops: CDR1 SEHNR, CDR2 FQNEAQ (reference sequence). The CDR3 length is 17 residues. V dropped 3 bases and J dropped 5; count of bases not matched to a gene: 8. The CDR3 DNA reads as TGTGCCAGCAGCTTTTTGCCGGGACTAGCGGGAGTGGAGACCCAGTACTTC. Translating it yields CASSFLPGLAGVETQYF.

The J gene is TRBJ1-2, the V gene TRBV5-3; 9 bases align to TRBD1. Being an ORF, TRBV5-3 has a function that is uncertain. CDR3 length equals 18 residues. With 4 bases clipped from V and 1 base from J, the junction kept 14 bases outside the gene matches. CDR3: CARSRLRTGDPYNYGYTF. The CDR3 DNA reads TGTGCCAGAAGCCGACTAAGGACAGGGGACCCTTATAACTATGGCTACACCTTC.

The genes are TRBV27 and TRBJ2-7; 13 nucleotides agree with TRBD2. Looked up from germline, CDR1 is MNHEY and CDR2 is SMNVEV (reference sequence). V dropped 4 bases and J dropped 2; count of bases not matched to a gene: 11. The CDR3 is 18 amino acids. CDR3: CASSSGLAGAPLAYEQYF. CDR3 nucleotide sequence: TGTGCCAGCAGTTCCGGACTAGCGGGAGCCCCATTGGCCTACGAGCAGTACTTC.

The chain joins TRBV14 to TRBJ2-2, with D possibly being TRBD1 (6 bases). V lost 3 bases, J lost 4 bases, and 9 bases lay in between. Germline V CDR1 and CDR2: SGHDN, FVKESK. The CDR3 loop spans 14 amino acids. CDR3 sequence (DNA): TGTGCCAGCAGCCAGAGACAGGTCACCGGGGAGCTGTTTTTT. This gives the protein CASSQRQVTGELFF.